This T cell receptor beta chain was documented in a study of identical twins. The study's findings and limits: Among beta out-of-frame sequences, excess sharing between twins appeared weaker.

This clonotype was observed a handful of times. Its antigen is unidentified. Trimming cost V 5 bases and J 9 bases; bases outside gene matches: 12. CDR3 size: 14 residues. Germline V CDR1 and CDR2: SEHNR, FQNEAQ (reference sequence). cDNA molecules carried unique molecular identifiers, and template switching added a universal primer site. TCRdb re-analysed the 5' RACE reads in MiXCR, keeping a single row per CDR3 protein. The sample lists 450,000 to 600,000 distinct CDR3 sequences; 20% to 25% were seen once. A further study also used this sample, focusing on yellow fever vaccine responses in identical twins.

The TCR was taken from a woman under 30 in good health. Sample: CD4+ T cells sorted from blood. This chain links TRBV7-9 with TRBJ2-7, with 8 bases matching TRBD1. CDR3 coding DNA: TGTGCCAGCAGCCGACCGGGACAGGATAGTTCGCAGTACTTC. Protein product: CASSRPGQDSSQYF.